Shown below are 25 T cell receptor beta chains from a single sample sequenced in a study of blood T cell repertoires in COVID-19. The method was immunoSEQ multiplex PCR; TCRdb's version includes in-frame clones alone and lacks a portion of them. The sample has roughly 80,000 clones; 60% to 85% are singletons. The sequenced sample consisted of peripheral blood. The origin of the receptors is a human donor in a cohort sampled during active COVID-19.

This chain links TRBV5-4 with TRBJ2-6; D might be TRBD1 (6 bases). V was shortened by 0 bases and J by 1 base, with 11 bases between the two germline ends. This CDR3 has 17 residues. Germline values: CDR1 SGHNT, CDR2 YYREEE (reference sequence). The CDR3 DNA is TGTGCCAGCAGCTTGGTACAGGGCGTTTCTGGGGCCAACGTCCTGACTTTC. Its translation is CASSLVQGVSGANVLTF.

The chain combines TRBV5-1 with TRBJ2-7; TRBD1 is a possible D gene (6 bases). There are 13 residues in the CDR3. The V gene lost 4 bases and the J gene lost 6 bases, with 14 bases spanning the gap. Germline V gene sequence: CDR1 SGHRS, CDR2 YFSETQ. The CDR3, as DNA: TGCGCCAGCAGCCTAGGACAGTCAGCCGAGCAGTACTTC. Amino acid sequence: CASSLGQSAEQYF.

The genes are TRBV4-3 and TRBJ2-1; the match to TRBD2 covers 8 bases. The J segment lost 0 bases and the V segment lost 3 bases, leaving 1 base of the junction unmatched. CDR1 LGHNA and CDR2 YSLEER come from the germline V gene. The CDR3 has 15 residues. The CDR3 protein is CASSHRGGSYNEQFF. In DNA, the CDR3 is TGCGCCAGCAGCCACCGGGGGGGCTCCTACAATGAGCAGTTCTTC.

The V call is TRBV5-6, the J call TRBJ2-7; 7 nucleotides agree with TRBD1. Per germline, CDR1 SGHDT and CDR2 YYEEEE. Losses at the gene ends were 4 bases for V and 3 bases for J; bases not matched to a gene: 4. The CDR3 runs 13 residues. The CDR3 region is CASSPRDSYEQYF. The CDR3 region has the DNA TGTGCCAGCAGCCCGAGGGACAGCTACGAGCAGTACTTC. Complete variable domain (other parts from reference TRBV5-6 and TRBJ2-7): DAGVTQSPTHLIKTRGQQVTLRCSPKSGHDTVSWYQQALGQGPQFIFQYYEEEERQRGNFPDRFSGHQFPNYSSELNVNALLLGDSALYLCASSPRDSYEQYFGPGTRLTVT.

V gene TRBV9 combines with J gene TRBJ2-2; D gene uncertain. The CDR3 loop spans 17 amino acids. Germline loops: CDR1 SGDLS, CDR2 YYNGEE. Trimming left V 0 bases short and J 0 bases short, with 12 bases between. This CDR3 reads CASSVAPDRSNTGELFF. The CDR3 region has the DNA TGTGCCAGCAGCGTAGCTCCTGATCGGTCGAACACCGGGGAGCTGTTTTTT.

The sample holds a few counts of this clone. The chain employs TRBV6-5 and TRBJ1-3, with a tentative D call TRBD1 (6 bases). The V gene lost 6 bases and the J gene lost 1 base, with 13 bases spanning the gap. This CDR3 contains 15 residues. Germline values: CDR1 MNHEY, CDR2 SVGAGI. In DNA form, the CDR3 reads TGTGCCAGCAGGCGGGGGGCCCTATCTGGAAACACCATATATTTT. This sequence encodes CASRRGALSGNTIYF.

The chain links TRBV6-5 to TRBJ1-2; D might be TRBD1 (6 bases). The CDR3 contains 15 residues. Per the germline V gene, CDR1 is MNHEY and CDR2 is SVGAGI. V was cut by 6 bases and J by 0 bases, with 14 bases left in between. The CDR3 region is CASRTRRTANYGYTF. CDR3 bases: TGTGCCAGCAGAACTAGGCGGACAGCTAACTATGGCTACACCTTC.

V usage is TRBV25-1 and J usage is TRBJ2-6, with a tentative D call TRBD2 (5 bases). Germline CDR1 and CDR2: MGHDK and SYGVNS. The V and J ends lost 3 bases and 3 bases respectively, with 12 bases between them. The CDR3 length is 16 residues. The CDR3 DNA sequence: TGTGCCAGCAGTGATCCTCGGGGTGGTGGGGCCAACGTCCTGACTTTC. Its protein product is CASSDPRGGGANVLTF. Supplemented by reference TRBV25-1 and TRBJ2-6, the full variable domain reads EADIYQTPRYLVIGTGKKITLECSQTMGHDKMYWYQQDPGMELHLIHYSYGVNSTEKGDLSSESTVSRIRTEHFPLTLESARPSHTSQYLCASSDPRGGGANVLTFGAGSRLTVL.

The chain employs TRBV10-3 and TRBJ1-5; TRBD1 is a possible D gene (6 bases). Deletions cut 4 bases from V and 0 bases from J, with 13 bases between. This CDR3 spans 16 amino acids. Germline CDR1 and CDR2: ENHRY and SYGVKD. CDR3 region: CAISAGTLLSNQPQHF. The CDR3 DNA reads TGTGCCATCAGTGCCGGGACACTCCTTAGCAATCAGCCCCAGCATTTT.

This clone was observed once. The chain employs TRBV2 and TRBJ1-1; D not resolved. CDR1 SNHLY and CDR2 FYNNEI come from the germline V gene. The CDR3 extends over 15 amino acids. The V and J ends lost 5 bases and 6 bases respectively, with 19 bases between them. DNA for the CDR3: TGTGCCAGCAGTCTGGCGGAGGGTGTAACGCCTGAAGCTTTCTTT. It encodes CASSLAEGVTPEAFF.

This clone was observed a single time. V is TRBV7-2 and J is TRBJ2-7; TRBD1 matches 11 bases. Germline loops: CDR1 SGHTA, CDR2 FQGNSA. Trimming took 4 bases from V and 3 from J; bases not matched to a gene: 8. The CDR3 totals 16 residues. CDR3 nucleotide sequence: TGTGCCAGCAGCTGGACCGGGACAGGGGGGAACTACGAGCAGTACTTC. It codes for CASSWTGTGGNYEQYF.

This rearrangement joins TRBV4-3 to TRBJ1-6; tentatively, D is TRBD1 (6 bases). Trimming took off 5 bases at V and 7 bases at J, with 12 bases between the two ends. Germline CDR1 LGHNA, CDR2 YSLEER. The CDR3 runs 14 residues. CDR3 coding DNA: TGCGCCAGCAGCAGGGGGAGTAACAATTCACCCCTCCACTTT. Protein: CASSRGSNNSPLHF.

CDR3 sequence reads: CASRKQGSTDTQYF. CDR3 DNA sequence: TGTGCCAGTAGGAAACAGGGGAGCACAGATACGCAGTATTTT. The chain links TRBV19 to TRBJ2-3, with TRBD1 identical over 7 bases. Losses at the gene ends were 6 bases for V and 0 bases for J; bases not matched to a gene: 3. Germline V lookup: CDR1 LNHDA, CDR2 SQIVND (reference sequence). This CDR3 region has 14 residues.

The V call is TRBV5-5, the J call TRBJ2-7; possible D gene TRBD1, 6 bases. The V gene lost 3 bases and the J gene lost 10 bases, with 11 bases spanning the gap. CDR1 SGHKS and CDR2 YYEKEE come from the germline V gene (reference sequence). The CDR3 runs 11 residues. The DNA of the CDR3 is TGTGCCAGCAGCTCTAGGGACAATCAGTACTTC. It specifies CASSSRDNQYF.

The chain joins TRBV15 to TRBJ2-7; TRBD1 might be the D (7 bases). This CDR3 is built from 14 residues. V was clipped by 5 bases and J by 5 bases, with 16 bases between them. Germline CDR1 LNHNV, CDR2 YYDKDF (reference sequence). This CDR3 is CATSLRDSWDEQYF. CDR3 nucleotide sequence: TGTGCCACCAGCCTGCGGGACAGCTGGGACGAGCAGTACTTC.

CDR3 sequence reads: CASSYHGGWNSPLHF. CDR3 sequence (DNA): TGTGCCAGCAGCTACCATGGGGGGTGGAATTCACCCCTCCACTTT. V and J are TRBV7-2 and TRBJ1-6, with D possibly TRBD1 on 5 matching bases. Trimming removed 4 bases at V and 7 bases at J, with 14 bases between. There are 15 residues in the CDR3. Germline V CDR1 and CDR2: SGHTA, FQGNSA.

The genes are TRBV5-1 and TRBJ2-5; D gene ambiguous. Trimming left V 1 base short and J 5 bases short, with 12 bases between. Germline assignment: CDR1 SGHRS and CDR2 YFSETQ. This CDR3 is 14 amino acids long. The CDR3 loop is CASSLLHPGETQYF. The CDR3 coding sequence is TGCGCCAGCAGCTTGTTACACCCCGGGGAGACCCAGTACTTC.

The V call is TRBV4-1, the J call TRBJ2-5, with D unclear. The germline V and J ends were trimmed by 1 base and 1 base, with 16 bases remaining between them. Germline lookup yields CDR1 MGHRA and CDR2 YSYEKL. This CDR3 region has 17 residues. CDR3: CASSQVQRPLTQETQYF. In DNA form, the CDR3 reads TGCGCCAGCAGCCAAGTCCAGCGTCCATTAACCCAAGAGACCCAGTACTTC.

This rearrangement joins TRBV28 to TRBJ2-7; D not certain. Trimming took 6 bases from V and 3 from J, leaving 12 bases between them. Germline V lookup: CDR1 MDHEN, CDR2 SYDVKM. This CDR3 is built from 13 residues. The CDR3 sequence: CASRSAQSYEQYF. For the CDR3, the DNA is TGTGCCAGCAGGTCCGCACAGAGCTACGAGCAGTACTTC.

This rearrangement joins TRBV15 to TRBJ2-7, with D possibly TRBD1 on 7 matching bases. Germline assignment: CDR1 LNHNV and CDR2 YYDKDF (reference sequence). Between the trimmed V and J ends, which lost 3 bases and 3 bases, there was a span of 18 bases. CDR3 length: 16 residues. The CDR3 sequence is CATSRGPTGTLYEQYF. The CDR3 coding sequence is TGTGCCACCAGCAGGGGTCCGACAGGGACTCTCTACGAGCAGTACTTC.

This chain joins TRBV19 and TRBJ2-5, with 8 bases lining up with TRBD2. J lost 1 base, V lost 1 base, and 8 bases had no gene match. The CDR3 contains 17 residues. Per germline, CDR1 LNHDA and CDR2 SQIVND (reference sequence). The DNA of the CDR3 is TGTGCCAGTAGTATAGTACTTGGCGGGGGGACCCAAGAGACCCAGTACTTC. Its translation is CASSIVLGGGTQETQYF.

The V call is TRBV12-3 or TRBV12-4, the J call TRBJ1-1, with no clear D. V lost 5 bases and J lost 4, with 11 bases in between. This CDR3 has 13 amino acids. CDR3 nucleotide sequence: TGTGCCAGCAGTCAGGCGGGAGGCACTGAAGCTTTCTTT. This translates into CASSQAGGTEAFF.

The CDR3 DNA reads as TGTGCCAGCAGTCCCTATGGGGCGAGCTCCTATAATTCACCCCTCCACTTT. Translated, it gives CASSPYGASSYNSPLHF. The chain is built from TRBV27 and TRBJ1-6; a possible D gene is TRBD1 (5 bases). Germline assignment: CDR1 MNHEY and CDR2 SMNVEV (reference sequence). The CDR3 is made up of 17 amino acids. V lost 5 bases to trimming and J lost 0 bases, with 14 bases between them.

This clone was seen just once. The V call is TRBV3-1 (or the pseudogene TRBV3-2), the J call TRBJ1-5, with D possibly matching TRBD1 (5 bases). Germline V CDR1 and CDR2: LGHDT, YNNKEL (reference sequence). This CDR3 contains 15 residues. Deletions cut 3 bases from V and 2 bases from J, with 11 bases between. CDR3 protein: CASSQGRAGNQPQHF. In DNA form, the CDR3 reads TGTGCCAGCAGCCAGGGCAGGGCGGGCAATCAGCCCCAGCATTTT.

V is TRBV2 and J is TRBJ2-7, with 8 bases identical to TRBD1. The CDR3 spans 16 residues. With 3 bases clipped from V and 3 bases from J, the junction kept 10 bases outside the gene matches. Germline values: CDR1 SNHLY, CDR2 FYNNEI. The CDR3 reads CASSENSGGPFYEQYF. DNA for the CDR3: TGTGCCAGCAGTGAGAACTCAGGGGGCCCCTTCTACGAGCAGTACTTC.